The present entry profiles one TCR beta chain with its context. CDR3 length: 15 residues. V dropped 5 bases and J dropped 0; count of bases not matched to a gene: 4. Germline CDR1 is MNHEY and CDR2 is SVGAGI. As to treatment: roughly 18 received Ad26.COV2.S at low or high dose, single or two shots; a few received placebo; per-sample allocation not given. Repertoires come from day 63 after the first vaccine or placebo injection. The record originates from a study of Ad26.COV2.S vaccination and SARS-CoV-2 variants. Here immunoSEQ multiplex PCR was the method, and the copy in TCRdb shows in-frame clones only, minus some. The sample has roughly 240,000 clones, 88% seen once.

The specimen comprised peripheral blood, sampled in a trial of Ad26.COV2.S vaccine versus placebo. The chain recombines TRBV6-5 with TRBJ2-4, with TRBD1 identical over 7 bases. This clonotype originated in a person aged 18-60 years who received the Ad26.COV2.S COVID-19 vaccine or a placebo. In DNA form, the CDR3 reads TGTGCCAGCAGTCTTCACAGGGGAGCCAAAAACATTCAGTACTTC. Translation gives CASSLHRGAKNIQYF.